The 14 T cell receptor beta chains reported below all come from one sample, sequenced in a study of shared T cell receptors in the human thymus (dated by TCRdb to 2020 to 2022). To prepare the library, the immunoSEQ multiplex PCR assay was applied. Drawn from immuneACCESS, this table holds only the in-frame rearrangements with V and J called that TCRdb kept. Clones are partly lost; checked studies trace under half to an unresolved V gene and leave the rest unexplained. This sample comprises about 380,000 clones, more than 85% of them detected only once. Clones ranked in the top ten supply 0.015% to 0.025% of the sample. The sequenced sample was thymocytes. Receptor source: a human donor.

This chain links TRBV28 with TRBJ2-5; a weak D match, TRBD1 (5 bases). Between the trimmed V and J ends, which lost 2 bases and 4 bases, there was a span of 14 bases. Germline CDR1 MDHEN, CDR2 SYDVKM. This CDR3 comprises 15 residues. The CDR3 is CASSLDQGPPETQYF. The DNA of the CDR3 is TGTGCCAGCAGTTTAGACCAGGGTCCCCCAGAGACCCAGTACTTC.

The rearrangement joins TRBV7-9 to TRBJ2-3; perhaps TRBD1 as D (5 bases). The V gene's germline CDR1 is SEHNR and CDR2 FQNEAQ (reference sequence). V lost 0 bases to trimming and J lost 0 bases, with 7 bases between them. The CDR3 totals 15 residues. The CDR3 sequence is CASSLARASTDTQYF. The CDR3 nucleotides read TGTGCCAGCAGCTTAGCCAGGGCTAGCACAGATACGCAGTATTTT.

The rearrangement links TRBV4-2 to TRBJ2-7, with D unclear. The CDR3 sequence is 15 residues long. V dropped 0 bases and J dropped 0 bases, with 9 bases sitting between them. Per the germline V gene, CDR1 is LGHNA and CDR2 is YNFKEQ. The CDR3, as DNA: TGTGCCAGCAGCCAAGACCCACACGCCTCCTACGAGCAGTACTTC. Protein sequence: CASSQDPHASYEQYF.

This chain uses TRBV5-6 with TRBJ1-2; tentatively, D is TRBD1 (6 bases). CDR3 size: 15 residues. The V gene's germline CDR1 is SGHDT and CDR2 YYEEEE. Trimming took off 1 base at V and 2 bases at J, with 12 bases between the two ends. CDR3 loop: CASSLKQGRNYGYTF. The CDR3 DNA follows: TGTGCCAGCAGCTTGAAGCAGGGGCGAAACTATGGCTACACCTTC.

The V and J genes are TRBV18 and TRBJ1-5, with TRBD1 as a possible D gene (6 bases). The CDR3 loop spans 15 amino acids. Looked up from germline, CDR1 is KGHSH and CDR2 is LQKENI. V was clipped by 3 bases and J by 1 base, with 10 bases between them. In DNA, the CDR3 is TGTGCCAGCTCACCCGGCGGGACAAGCAATCAGCCCCAGCATTTT. Its protein product is CASSPGGTSNQPQHF.

The chain joins TRBV4-1 to TRBJ2-2, with 9 bases lining up with TRBD2. Germline trimming cut 1 base from V and 5 bases from J; bases unmatched to any gene: 14. The CDR3 is 19 amino acids. Germline values: CDR1 MGHRA, CDR2 YSYEKL. CDR3 amino acids: CASSQVQREAPRGTGELFF. CDR3 in DNA: TGCGCCAGCAGCCAAGTCCAGCGGGAGGCTCCCCGGGGAACCGGGGAGCTGTTTTTT.

The CDR3 sequence is CASSPRQSKSHYGYTF. For the CDR3, the DNA is TGCGCCAGCAGCCCTAGACAGTCTAAGAGCCACTATGGCTACACCTTC. This rearrangement joins TRBV5-1 to TRBJ1-2; D is possibly TRBD1 (5 bases). Trimming removed 4 bases at V and 3 bases at J, with 19 bases between. The CDR3 length is 16 residues. Looked up from germline, CDR1 is SGHRS and CDR2 is YFSETQ.

V gene TRBV7-3 combines with J gene TRBJ2-7; a weak D match, TRBD1 (7 bases). V was shortened by 5 bases and J by 4 bases, with 21 bases between the two germline ends. Germline V gene sequence: CDR1 SGHTA, CDR2 FQGTGA. The CDR3 runs to 16 residues. CDR3 coding DNA: TGTGCCAGCAGCAAGAAGGGCGGGACAGAGGATTACGAGCAGTACTTC. Its translation: CASSKKGGTEDYEQYF.

The rearrangement links TRBV28 to TRBJ2-7, with 8 bases that match TRBD1. The CDR3 sequence is 16 residues long. V was pared by 2 bases and J by 3 bases, with 9 bases of the junction left unmatched. The V gene's germline CDR1 is MDHEN and CDR2 SYDVKM. The CDR3 loop reads CASSLEHDRGGYEQYF. In DNA form, the CDR3 reads TGTGCCAGCAGTTTAGAACACGACAGGGGTGGCTACGAGCAGTACTTC.

The gene calls are TRBV7-2 and TRBJ2-5; 9 positions agree with TRBD1. V lost 2 bases and J lost 1; bases outside the gene matches: 5. The length of the CDR3 is 16 residues. CDR1 is SGHTA and CDR2 is FQGNSA in the germline V gene. Here the CDR3 DNA reads TGTGCCAGCAGCTTACCCCTGGACAGGGGCCAAGAGACCCAGTACTTC. This encodes CASSLPLDRGQETQYF. The variable domain in full, completed from reference TRBV7-2 and TRBJ2-5, reads GAGVSQSPSNKVTEKGKDVELRCDPISGHTALYWYRQSLGQGLEFLIYFQGNSAPDKSGLPSDRFSAERTGGSVSTLTIQRTQQEDSAVYLCASSLPLDRGQETQYFGPGTRLLVL.

V is TRBV4-3 and J is TRBJ1-1; D ambiguous. V was pared by 3 bases and J by 0 bases, with 14 bases between. This CDR3 is built from 16 residues. Germline V gene sequence: CDR1 LGHNA, CDR2 YSLEER. The CDR3 spells CASSQVPRRMNTEAFF. In DNA form, the CDR3 reads TGCGCCAGCAGCCAGGTTCCAAGACGGATGAACACTGAAGCTTTCTTT.

The chain joins TRBV7-2 to TRBJ2-3, with 13 bases matching TRBD2. The V gene's germline CDR1 is SGHTA and CDR2 FQGNSA. This CDR3 comprises 16 residues. J lost 4 bases, V lost 8 bases, and 9 bases had no gene match. The CDR3 nucleotides read TGTGCCAGCCAGACGACTAGCGGGAGGACGTCAGATACGCAGTATTTT. It translates to CASQTTSGRTSDTQYF.

The chain has TRBV6-4 and TRBJ1-1; TRBD1 matches 7 bases. The germline V gene encodes CDR1 MRHNA and CDR2 SNTAGT. V shed 0 bases and J 11 bases; nucleotides not matched to a gene: 9. The CDR3 length is 14 residues. Here the CDR3 DNA reads TGTGCCAGCAGTGACTCGGTGGGAGGGGGCACGGCTTTCTTT. As protein: CASSDSVGGGTAFF.

The chain uses TRBV15 and TRBJ2-5; D unresolved. Germline assignment: CDR1 LNHNV and CDR2 YYDKDF (reference sequence). The CDR3 is 12 amino acids. The V gene lost 3 bases and the J gene lost 2 bases, with 4 bases spanning the gap. DNA of the CDR3: TGTGCCACCAGCAGCCAACAAGAGACCCAGTACTTC. Residues: CATSSQQETQYF.